This T cell receptor (beta chain) was captured in a study of CD8 T cells in ankylosing spondylitis. TCRdb re-analysed the 5' RACE reads in MiXCR, keeping a single row per CDR3 protein. The repertoire holds over 75,000 distinct CDR3 sequences, around 9.4% seen once, with 4% to 5.5% in the top ten. This clonotype was counted between two and nine times. This clonotype was obtained from a male donor with ankylosing spondylitis or in good health (not recorded which). Sequencing was done on a sample of blood, either unsorted or a sorted T cell fraction (not recorded which).

CDR3 sequence (DNA): TGTGCCAGCAGTTTTGTGAGGGGGGGTCGGGGTGAGCAGTTCTTC. Residues: CASSFVRGGRGEQFF. This chain joins TRBV28 and TRBJ2-1; TRBD2 is a possible D gene (7 bases). CDR1 and CDR2 (germline): MDHEN, SYDVKM. Trimming shortened V by 3 bases and J by 9 bases, and 18 bases separated the two germline ends. The CDR3 is 15 residues long.